Described below is a single T cell receptor (beta chain) sequence and its context. This sample is drawn from a study of cytomegalovirus exposure and HLA in healthy donors. Healthy people donating bone marrow made up the donors. V was cut by 2 bases and J by 7 bases, with 9 bases left in between. This CDR3 has 13 amino acids. The germline V gene has CDR1 MNHNY and CDR2 SVGAGI (reference sequence). The study ran its PCR with 60 Vbeta and 13 Jbeta primers. Only in-frame clones appear in the TCRdb table, and some are missing; sequencing was by immunoSEQ multiplex PCR. The data contain 45,000 to 65,000 clones, 72% of them singletons.

Sequencing input: PBMCs. This sequence joins TRBV6-6 and TRBJ1-5; D not resolved. This sequence originates from a woman in her 50s in good health and CMV-seropositive. This CDR3 reads CASSYEGRQPQHF. The CDR3 DNA reads TGTGCCAGCAGTTACGAAGGGAGGCAGCCCCAGCATTTT.